These 11 T cell receptor beta chains originate from one sample sequenced in a study of blood T cell repertoires in COVID-19. TCRdb keeps only in-frame clones here, not all; method: immunoSEQ multiplex PCR. Seen here are about 440,000 clones, approximately 89% observed once, and the top ten hold 10% to 15%. The sample was peripheral blood. The receptors stem from a woman aged 50 to 60 with COVID-19, enrolled during active disease.

The J gene is TRBJ1-2, the V gene TRBV30, with TRBD1 matching over 9 bases. The trim removed 2 bases at V and 3 bases at J, leaving 7 bases unmatched. The V gene's germline CDR1 is GTSNPN and CDR2 SVGIG (reference sequence). This CDR3 is built from 15 residues. CDR3 protein: CAWSSRTGEDYGYTF. Here the CDR3 DNA reads TGTGCCTGGAGTTCAAGGACAGGGGAGGACTATGGCTACACCTTC.

This chain links TRBV12-5 with TRBJ2-3; 12 bases are shared with TRBD2. The CDR3 contains 17 residues. V shed 4 bases, J shed 8 bases, and the junction held 13 bases outside the gene matches. CDR1 LGHNT and CDR2 FRNRAP come from the germline V gene. The CDR3 sequence: CASGSFSGTSGPSTQYF. The CDR3 DNA sequence: TGTGCTAGTGGTTCCTTCTCCGGGACTAGCGGGCCTAGTACGCAGTATTTT. Combining the CDR3 with reference TRBV12-5 and TRBJ2-3 gives the whole variable domain DARVTQTPRHKVTEMGQEVTMRCQPILGHNTVFWYRQTMMQGLELLAYFRNRAPLDDSGMPKDRFSAEMPDATLATLKIQPSEPRDSAVYFCASGSFSGTSGPSTQYFGPGTRLTVL.

A single count supports this clone. V usage is TRBV19 and J usage is TRBJ1-1; unclear D gene. This CDR3 comprises 13 residues. CDR1 and CDR2 (germline): LNHDA, SQIVND (reference sequence). Trimming removed 7 bases from V and 2 bases from J, with 11 bases in between. The CDR3 nucleotides are TGTGCCAGTAACAGAAACGGTAACACTGAAGCTTTCTTT. Amino acid sequence: CASNRNGNTEAFF.

The V and J genes are TRBV27 and TRBJ2-1, with D possibly matching TRBD2 (5 bases). The CDR3 covers 12 residues. Per germline, CDR1 MNHEY and CDR2 SMNVEV (reference sequence). V lost 11 bases and J lost 8, with 16 bases in between. The chain's CDR3 is CAPSRGIHEQFF. The CDR3 DNA reads TGTGCCCCATCAAGAGGGATTCATGAGCAGTTCTTC.

The gene calls are TRBV20-1 and TRBJ1-2, with a weak D call TRBD1 (5 bases). The germline V gene encodes CDR1 DFQATT and CDR2 SNEGSKA (reference sequence). With 3 bases removed from V and 5 bases from J, the gap between germline ends came to 13 bases. This CDR3 is 13 amino acids long. The CDR3 region has the DNA TGCAGTGCTAGTGTCCAGGGCTATTATGGCTACACCTTC. Its translation: CSASVQGYYGYTF.

This rearrangement joins TRBV7-3 to TRBJ2-7; 7 nucleotides agree with TRBD2. The ends lost 1 base at V and 2 bases at J; junction bases unmatched: 17. CDR1 and CDR2 (germline): SGHTA, FQGTGA. The CDR3 spans 19 residues. CDR3 loop: CASSLKALMCLADTYEQYF. DNA for the CDR3: TGTGCCAGCAGCTTAAAGGCTCTGATGTGTCTAGCGGACACCTACGAGCAGTACTTC.

V usage is TRBV13 and J usage is TRBJ2-7; no definite D call. Germline CDR1 reads PRHDT; CDR2 reads FYEKMQ (reference sequence). The CDR3 extends over 15 amino acids. V was trimmed by 5 bases and J by 3 bases, leaving 17 bases between them. The CDR3 region is CASSLTSLNIYEQYF. The CDR3 DNA reads as TGTGCCAGCAGCCTGACTTCGTTGAACATCTACGAGCAGTACTTC.

This chain joins TRBV7-9 and TRBJ1-5; 8 nucleotides agree with TRBD1. Germline assignment: CDR1 SEHNR and CDR2 FQNEAQ (reference sequence). The CDR3 extends over 18 amino acids. V gave up 2 bases and J gave up 3 bases; unmatched junction bases: 12. The CDR3 sequence: CASSLTGGSSGDNQPQHF. The CDR3 DNA reads TGTGCCAGCAGCTTAACAGGGGGAAGTTCGGGTGACAATCAGCCCCAGCATTTT.

The rearrangement joins TRBV6-5 to TRBJ1-1; D is undetermined. CDR3 length: 11 amino acids. Germline CDR1 reads MNHEY; CDR2 reads SVGAGI. The germline V and J ends were trimmed by 4 bases and 6 bases, with 6 bases remaining between them. The CDR3 sequence: CASSSEAEAFF. The DNA of the CDR3 is TGTGCCAGCAGTTCCGAGGCTGAAGCTTTCTTT.

This chain links TRBV5-8 with TRBJ1-4; perhaps TRBD1 as D (5 bases). Per germline, CDR1 SGHTS and CDR2 YDEGEE. The V and J ends lost 1 base and 4 bases respectively, with 11 bases between them. The CDR3 extends over 15 amino acids. This CDR3 reads CASSLRPGDNEKLFF. Written as DNA, the CDR3 is TGTGCCAGCAGCTTGAGGCCGGGGGATAATGAAAAACTGTTTTTT. Supplemented by reference TRBV5-8 and TRBJ1-4, the full variable domain reads EAGVTQSPTHLIKTRGQQATLRCSPISGHTSVYWYQQALGLGLQFLLWYDEGEERNRGNFPPRFSGRQFPNYSSELNVNALELEDSALYLCASSLRPGDNEKLFFGSGTQLSVL.

For this clone: At the DNA level, this CDR3 is encoded by other sequences in the same sample as well. The chain links TRBV30 to TRBJ1-1; D gene unclear. V was cut by 0 bases and J by 3 bases, with 8 bases left in between. Germline lookup yields CDR1 GTSNPN and CDR2 SVGIG (reference sequence). This CDR3 has 13 amino acids. The CDR3 DNA reads as TGTGCCTGGAGTGTACAAGGAGACACTGAAGCTTTCTTT. It codes for CAWSVQGDTEAFF. Supplemented by reference TRBV30 and TRBJ1-1, the full variable domain reads SQTIHQWPATLVQPVGSPLSLECTVEGTSNPNLYWYRQAAGRGLQLLFYSVGIGQISSEVPQNLSASRPQDRQFILSSKKLLLSDSGFYLCAWSVQGDTEAFFGQGTRLTVV.